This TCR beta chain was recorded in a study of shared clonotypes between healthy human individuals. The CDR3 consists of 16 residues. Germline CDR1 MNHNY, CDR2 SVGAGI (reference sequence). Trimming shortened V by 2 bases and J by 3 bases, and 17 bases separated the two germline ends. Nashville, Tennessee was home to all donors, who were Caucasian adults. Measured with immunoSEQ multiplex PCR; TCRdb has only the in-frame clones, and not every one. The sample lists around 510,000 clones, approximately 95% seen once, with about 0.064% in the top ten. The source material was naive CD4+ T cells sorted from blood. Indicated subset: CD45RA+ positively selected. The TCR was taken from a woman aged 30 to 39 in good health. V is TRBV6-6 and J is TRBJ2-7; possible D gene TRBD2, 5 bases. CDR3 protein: CASSYKARLRDYEQYF. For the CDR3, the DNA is TGTGCCAGCAGTTACAAGGCCCGACTAAGAGACTACGAGCAGTACTTC.